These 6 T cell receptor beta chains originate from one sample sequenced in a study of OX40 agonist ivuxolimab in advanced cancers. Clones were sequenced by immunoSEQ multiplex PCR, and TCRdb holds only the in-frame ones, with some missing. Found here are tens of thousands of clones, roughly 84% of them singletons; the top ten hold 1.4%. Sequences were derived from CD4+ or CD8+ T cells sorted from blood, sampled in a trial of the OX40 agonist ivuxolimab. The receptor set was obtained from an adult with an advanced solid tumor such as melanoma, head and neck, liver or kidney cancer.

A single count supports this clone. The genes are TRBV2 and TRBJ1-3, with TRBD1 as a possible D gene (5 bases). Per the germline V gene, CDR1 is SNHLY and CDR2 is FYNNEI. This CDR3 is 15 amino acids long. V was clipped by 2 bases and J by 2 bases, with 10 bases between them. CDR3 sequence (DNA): TGTGCCAGCAGTGAAAGGCCCAGGGCTGGAAACACCATATATTTT. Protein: CASSERPRAGNTIYF.

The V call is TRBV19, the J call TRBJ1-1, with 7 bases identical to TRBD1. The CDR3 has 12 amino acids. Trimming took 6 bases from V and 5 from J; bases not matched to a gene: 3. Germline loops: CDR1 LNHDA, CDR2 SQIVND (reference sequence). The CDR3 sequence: CASSKQGTEAFF. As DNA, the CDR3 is TGTGCCAGTAGCAAACAGGGGACTGAAGCTTTCTTT.

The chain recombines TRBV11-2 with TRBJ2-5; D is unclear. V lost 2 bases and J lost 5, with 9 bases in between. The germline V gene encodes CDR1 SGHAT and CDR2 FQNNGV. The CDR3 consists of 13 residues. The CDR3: CASSLQGWETQYF. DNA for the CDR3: TGTGCCAGCAGCTTACAAGGTTGGGAGACCCAGTACTTC.

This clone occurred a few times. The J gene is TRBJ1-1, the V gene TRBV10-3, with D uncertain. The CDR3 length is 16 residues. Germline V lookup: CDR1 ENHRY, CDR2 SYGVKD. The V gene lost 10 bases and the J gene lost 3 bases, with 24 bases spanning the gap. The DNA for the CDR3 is TGTGCCACAAAAAAGACCTCCGGCAGGTTGGACACTGAAGCTTTCTTT. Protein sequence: CATKKTSGRLDTEAFF.

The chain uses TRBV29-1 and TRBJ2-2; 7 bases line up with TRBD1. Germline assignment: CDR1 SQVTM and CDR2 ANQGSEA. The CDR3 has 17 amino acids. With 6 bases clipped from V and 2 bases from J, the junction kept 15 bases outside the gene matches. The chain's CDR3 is CSVREPNRGFNTGELFF. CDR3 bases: TGCAGCGTCCGAGAGCCTAACAGGGGATTCAACACCGGGGAGCTGTTTTTT.

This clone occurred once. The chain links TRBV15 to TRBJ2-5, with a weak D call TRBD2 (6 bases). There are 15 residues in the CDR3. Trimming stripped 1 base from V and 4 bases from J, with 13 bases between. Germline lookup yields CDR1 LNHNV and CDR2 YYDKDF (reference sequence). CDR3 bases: TGTGCCACCAGCAGAGTGACCGGGAGAGGAGAGACCCAGTACTTC. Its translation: CATSRVTGRGETQYF.